This TCR beta chain was captured in a study of lymphopenia after photon versus proton radiotherapy. Study observations and caveats: Photon-treated patients lost naive T cells and TCR diversity; proton-treated stayed stable. A bigger post-nadir fall in TCR diversity correlated inversely with survival time in deceased patients.

V dropped 2 bases and J dropped 6 bases, with 17 bases sitting between them. This CDR3 spans 17 amino acids. In germline, CDR1 is SGHAT, CDR2 FQNNGV. Sequencing used immunoSEQ multiplex PCR; TCRdb keeps in-frame clones, though not all of them. The sample contains around 55,000 clones, approximately 88% of which appear only once. As concerns this clone: Its target is unknown.

This chain links TRBV11-2 with TRBJ1-6; possible D gene TRBD1, 5 bases. This TCR was sampled from a man in his sixties with pancreatic cancer. The sample was peripheral blood, taken from a patient treated with proton-based radiotherapy. CDR3: CASSLIFGGVGNSPLHF. CDR3 DNA: TGTGCCAGCAGCTTAATCTTCGGAGGGGTAGGTAATTCACCCCTCCACTTT. Combining the CDR3 with reference TRBV11-2 and TRBJ1-6 gives the whole variable domain EAGVAQSPRYKIIEKRQSVAFWCNPISGHATLYWYQQILGQGPKLLIQFQNNGVVDDSQLPKDRFSAERLKGVDSTLKIQPAKLEDSAVYLCASSLIFGGVGNSPLHFGNGTRLTVT.